These 7 T cell receptor beta chains came from one sample sequenced in a study of shared clonotypes between healthy human individuals. The method was immunoSEQ multiplex PCR; TCRdb's version includes in-frame clones alone and lacks a portion of them. The table shows approximately 1,500,000 clones, with nearly 99% occurring only once. The material sequenced was naive CD4+ T cells sorted from blood. As for subset: CD45RA+ positively selected. The receptors were sampled from a man aged 25 to 45 in good health.

The chain joins TRBV19 to TRBJ2-1; the D gene is possibly TRBD1 (5 bases). CDR1 and CDR2 from the germline V gene are LNHDA and SQIVND (reference sequence). The V end was cut by 11 bases, the J end by 5 bases, with 19 bases between. The CDR3 extends over 14 amino acids. The DNA of the CDR3 is TGTGCCTCCCAAGGCAGGGATTGGGACAATGAGCAGTTCTTC. This sequence encodes CASQGRDWDNEQFF.

This chain joins TRBV7-9 and TRBJ1-3; D not resolved. Trimming took 2 bases from V and 4 from J, leaving 3 bases between them. The length of the CDR3 is 12 residues. Germline V CDR1 and CDR2: SEHNR, FQNEAQ (reference sequence). The CDR3 DNA reads as TGTGCCAGCAGCTTATGGGGAAACACCATATATTTT. It is translated as CASSLWGNTIYF.

The table lists this clone with a count of one. The V call is TRBV25-1, the J call TRBJ2-2, with TRBD2 as a possible D gene (6 bases). V lost 4 bases and J lost 0, with 12 bases in between. The CDR3 is 16 residues long. The germline gives CDR1 MGHDK, CDR2 SYGVNS. The chain's CDR3 is CASSARRETNTGELFF. CDR3 in DNA: TGTGCCAGCAGTGCTAGGAGGGAGACGAACACCGGGGAGCTGTTTTTT.

This chain connects TRBV6-1 to TRBJ2-7; D unresolved. Trimming pared 1 base from V and 1 base from J, leaving 8 bases between. Germline-derived CDR1 and CDR2 are MNHNS and SASEGT. The CDR3 is 14 residues long. As DNA, the CDR3 is TGTGCCAGCAGTGAAGTACGGGTATCCTACGAGCAGTACTTC. It codes for CASSEVRVSYEQYF.

J is TRBJ2-1 and V is TRBV28; D is perhaps TRBD2 (7 bases). There are 14 residues in the CDR3. CDR1 and CDR2 (germline): MDHEN, SYDVKM. V lost 5 bases, J lost 9 bases, and 17 bases lay in between. This CDR3 reads CASSDGWRGGEQFF. CDR3 sequence (DNA): TGTGCCAGCAGTGACGGCTGGAGGGGGGGTGAGCAGTTCTTC.

This chain links TRBV5-3 with TRBJ1-2; 12 bases agree with TRBD1. TRBV5-3 is designated an ORF whose function remains uncertain. The CDR3 covers 18 residues. With 6 bases clipped from V and 2 bases from J, the junction kept 14 bases outside the gene matches. The CDR3 sequence: CARIGGRDRGQRNYGYTF. The CDR3 nucleotides read TGTGCCAGAATTGGAGGCCGGGACAGGGGGCAGAGGAACTATGGCTACACCTTC.

The chain joins TRBV27 to TRBJ2-1, with unresolved D. V gave up 0 bases and J gave up 14 bases, with 14 bases separating them. The CDR3 is made up of 13 amino acids. Germline CDR1 reads MNHEY; CDR2 reads SMNVEV (reference sequence). The CDR3 DNA is TGTGCCAGCAGTTTATCAGATCCACTCCCAGAGTTCTTC. This gives the protein CASSLSDPLPEFF.